The clone carrying this TCR beta chain was counted a single time. Its antigen is unknown. The CDR3 is made up of 17 amino acids. The germline V gene encodes CDR1 SGDLS and CDR2 YYNGEE. V was shortened by 4 bases and J by 10 bases, with 27 bases between the two germline ends. The primer mix had 60 Vbeta and 13 Jbeta primers. Profiled with immunoSEQ multiplex PCR; TCRdb holds only in-frame clones, not every one. The sample carries around 140,000 clones, over 65% recorded once. This entry comes from a study of cytomegalovirus exposure and HLA in healthy donors. Study-level points and caveats: A few CMV-associated chains proved CMV antigen-specific in vitro.

The V and J genes are TRBV9 and TRBJ2-1; maybe TRBD2 (5 bases). Material: PBMCs. This TCR was sampled from a male donor in good health and CMV-seronegative. CDR3 nucleotide sequence: TGTGCCAGCAGCATAAACAACCTTTCGGGGTTTCAGTACGAGCAGTTCTTC. Its translation is CASSINNLSGFQYEQFF.